This TCR beta chain comes out of a study of CD8+ T cells in alopecia areata. Study at large: Patients received oral tofacitinib, 5 to 10 mg twice daily, for moderate-to-severe alopecia areata. Treated patients received severity scores based on the percentage of scalp area affected.

Germline V gene data show CDR1 as MNHEY and CDR2 as SVGAGI. Trimming took 5 bases from V and 11 from J, leaving 10 bases between them. The CDR3 loop spans 12 amino acids. Reverse transcription of extracted RNA yielded cDNA, which provided the sequencing template. Only in-frame clones appear in the TCRdb table, and some are missing; sequencing was by immunoSEQ multiplex PCR. This table has approximately 210,000 clones, less than 70% appearing once. Notes on the study in general: Among patients, TCR sharing was less clear than in mice, a difference possibly due in part to HLA diversity in the patient population.

Treatment indicated: oral pan-JAK inhibitor, 5-10 mg twice daily. There are a few counts of this clone. Its target is not known. The sequence was collected from a human donor with alopecia areata. Sequenced material: CD4+ T cells sorted from blood, taken at roughly week 49, from a patient treated with tofacitinib. The gene calls are TRBV6-5 and TRBJ1-6, with D uncertain. Written as DNA, the CDR3 is TGTGCCAGCAGTAGACCAGAGGCACCCCTCCACTTT. It encodes CASSRPEAPLHF.